One TCR beta chain is described in this entry. TCRdb re-called the RT-PCR reads with MiXCR, one entry per CDR3 protein. The data show about 240,000 distinct CDR3 sequences, about 12% seen once. This record comes from a study of response to subunit inactivated influenza vaccine. Germline CDR1 and CDR2: MNHNS and SASEGT. The CDR3 contains 14 residues. Deletions cut 6 bases from V and 4 bases from J, with 13 bases between. Sequencing was performed on non-naive T cells sorted from PBMCs, taken less than 15 days before vaccination. The rearrangement joins TRBV6-1 to TRBJ2-1; tentative D call: TRBD2 (6 bases). The sequence was collected from a man aged 50-60 years who received an inactivated influenza vaccine. CDR3 nucleotides: TGTGCCAGCAGGTTTCTAGCGAATTACAATGAGCAGTTCTTC. Protein sequence: CASRFLANYNEQFF.